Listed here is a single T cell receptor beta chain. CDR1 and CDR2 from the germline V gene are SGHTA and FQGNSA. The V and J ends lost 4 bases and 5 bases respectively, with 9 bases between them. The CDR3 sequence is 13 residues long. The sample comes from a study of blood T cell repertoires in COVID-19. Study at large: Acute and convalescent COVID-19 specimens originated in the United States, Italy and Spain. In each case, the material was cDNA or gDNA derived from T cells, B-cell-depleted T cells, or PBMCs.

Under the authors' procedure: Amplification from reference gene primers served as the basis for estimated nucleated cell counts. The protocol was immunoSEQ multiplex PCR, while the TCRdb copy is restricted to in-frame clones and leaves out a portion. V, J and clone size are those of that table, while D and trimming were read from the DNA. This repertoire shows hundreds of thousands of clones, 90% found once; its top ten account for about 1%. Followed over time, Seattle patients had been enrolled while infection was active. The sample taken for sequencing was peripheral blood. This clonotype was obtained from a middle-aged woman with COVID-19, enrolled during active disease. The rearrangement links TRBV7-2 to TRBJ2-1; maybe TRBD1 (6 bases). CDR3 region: CASSYGTNNEQFF. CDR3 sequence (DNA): TGTGCCAGCAGCTACGGGACAAACAATGAGCAGTTCTTC.